This T cell receptor beta chain came from a study of vaccination effects on CD4 cells after COVID-19. Only in-frame clones appear in the TCRdb table, and some are missing; sequencing was by immunoSEQ multiplex PCR. The sample lists 70,000 to 85,000 clones, roughly 80% occurring once. CD4+ T cells were isolated after about nine days of culture. Vaccinated recipients, who were negative for nucleocapsid antibodies, had no history of SARS-CoV-2 infection. The authors replaced half the medium with IL-2 medium on days 3 and 7. Points from the study as a whole: Clones induced by infection and by vaccine showed marked clonal contraction late after vaccination.

This CDR3 spans 16 amino acids. The germline gives CDR1 MDHEN, CDR2 SYDVKM. V shed 5 bases, J shed 7 bases, and the junction held 8 bases outside the gene matches. As concerns this clone: The antigen remains unidentified.

The sequence derives from a human donor who received a COVID-19 vaccine. The sequences come from CD4+ T cells from PBMCs cultured without peptide, collected before COVID-19 vaccination. The chain recombines TRBV28 with TRBJ2-1; TRBD2 matches at 13 bases. The CDR3 loop reads CASSPQLAGGINEQFF. The CDR3, as DNA: TGTGCCAGCAGTCCCCAACTAGCGGGGGGGATAAATGAGCAGTTCTTC.